This T cell receptor (beta chain) derives from a study of cytotoxic CD8 clonotypes in ibrutinib-treated CLL. The overall study: The study included 11 relapsed/refractory and under 16 treatment-naive patients; roughly 17 had IGHV unmutated disease. The study, taken as a whole, reports: Ibrutinib response saw clonality rise, and progression saw it return toward baseline. The study found baseline clonality above age-matched healthy donors, tracking circulating CD8+ T-cell counts.

A note on this clone: What it recognizes is unknown.

TCR beta library input comprised around 2 micrograms of genomic DNA from cryopreserved PBMCs. Assay: immunoSEQ multiplex PCR; the TCRdb copy retains only in-frame clones and omits some. The table shows about 160,000 clones, with roughly 80% occurring only once. With 5 bases removed from V and 4 bases from J, the gap between germline ends came to 12 bases. The V gene's germline CDR1 is MGHDK and CDR2 SYGVNS. The CDR3 has 14 residues. This receptor was taken from a human donor with chronic lymphocytic leukemia. Sequenced here: PBMCs, sampled after 24 months of ibrutinib treatment. V and J are TRBV25-1 and TRBJ2-1; D may be TRBD1 (5 bases). CDR3 in amino acids: CASSRDSRYNEQFF. In nucleotides, the CDR3 is TGTGCCAGCAGTCGAGACAGCCGATACAATGAGCAGTTCTTC. Full variable domain (outside the CDR3, taken from reference TRBV25-1 and TRBJ2-1): EADIYQTPRYLVIGTGKKITLECSQTMGHDKMYWYQQDPGMELHLIHYSYGVNSTEKGDLSSESTVSRIRTEHFPLTLESARPSHTSQYLCASSRDSRYNEQFFGPGTRLTVL.